The 18 T cell receptor beta chains listed next were all sequenced from one sample in a study of blood T cell repertoires in COVID-19 (dated by TCRdb to the early 2020s). The method behind the library was the immunoSEQ multiplex PCR assay. TCRdb carries this immuneACCESS record with in-frame sequences only. Its versions omit some clonotypes, under half of them owing to an unresolved V gene in the studies checked, with the rest unexplained. This sample is represented by 130,000 to 150,000 clones; approximately 80% of them were singletons. The ten largest clonotypes hold 7% to 10% of the sample. Sequenced: peripheral blood. Every receptor here comes from a human donor in a cohort sampled during active COVID-19.

V and J are TRBV27 and TRBJ2-7; 7 nucleotides match TRBD1. Germline CDR1 reads MNHEY; CDR2 reads SMNVEV (reference sequence). Unmatched junction bases numbered 12, after V lost 7 bases and J lost 3 bases. This CDR3 comprises 15 residues. This chain's CDR3 is CASNSGDSLFYEQYF. In nucleotides, the CDR3 is TGTGCCAGCAATTCAGGGGACAGCCTTTTCTACGAGCAGTACTTC.

The V and J genes are TRBV25-1 and TRBJ1-6; D is possibly TRBD1 (5 bases). Trimming removed 3 bases from V and 14 bases from J, with 14 bases in between. CDR1 and CDR2 (germline): MGHDK, SYGVNS. This CDR3 has 13 residues. The CDR3 DNA follows: TGTGCCAGCAGTGATCGATGGGGGAGGGCCCTCCACTTT. Residues: CASSDRWGRALHF.

This chain links TRBV9 with TRBJ2-7; tentative D call: TRBD2 (6 bases). Germline assignment: CDR1 SGDLS and CDR2 YYNGEE. Between the trimmed V and J ends, which lost 4 bases and 4 bases, there was a span of 18 bases. The CDR3 extends over 15 amino acids. CDR3 amino acids: CASSRDFLASYEQYF. Written as DNA, the CDR3 is TGTGCCAGCAGCCGGGACTTTCTGGCGTCTTACGAGCAGTACTTC.

The chain joins TRBV7-9 to TRBJ2-7; 9 bases match TRBD1. The CDR3 runs 15 residues. The germline V gene has CDR1 SEHNR and CDR2 FQNEAQ (reference sequence). Germline trimming cut 5 bases from V and 2 bases from J; bases unmatched to any gene: 7. CDR3 sequence (DNA): TGTGCCAGCAGCAAGCCGGGACAGGGCCCCTACGAGCAGTACTTC. As protein: CASSKPGQGPYEQYF. Combining the CDR3 with reference TRBV7-9 and TRBJ2-7 gives the whole variable domain DTGVSQNPRHKITKRGQNVTFRCDPISEHNRLYWYRQTLGQGPEFLTYFQNEAQLEKSRLLSDRFSAERPKGSFSTLEIQRTEQGDSAMYLCASSKPGQGPYEQYFGPGTRLTVT.

The chain has TRBV2 and TRBJ1-2, with a possible D match to TRBD1 (6 bases). V was clipped by 6 bases and J by 4 bases, with 18 bases between them. This CDR3 region has 15 residues. CDR1 and CDR2 (germline): SNHLY, FYNNEI. The CDR3 nucleotides are TGTGCCAGCAGCCTTAGGACAGCCAGGGGCTATGGCTACACCTTC. It yields the protein CASSLRTARGYGYTF.

The rearrangement links TRBV9 to TRBJ2-6; D not certain. The CDR3 loop spans 15 amino acids. V lost 0 bases and J 2 bases, leaving 6 bases between the germline ends. CDR1 is SGDLS, CDR2 YYNGEE, per germline. The CDR3 here is CASSVGSAGANVLTF. The CDR3 DNA reads as TGTGCCAGCAGCGTAGGCTCGGCTGGGGCCAACGTCCTGACTTTC.

This clone was counted only a few times. V gene TRBV7-3 combines with J gene TRBJ2-1, with D possibly being TRBD2 (5 bases). V was cut by 6 bases and J by 2 bases, with 8 bases left in between. The CDR3 has 13 amino acids. CDR1 and CDR2 from the germline V gene are SGHTA and FQGTGA. CDR3 sequence reads: CASRYGAYNEQFF. CDR3 nucleotides: TGTGCCAGCAGGTACGGGGCCTACAATGAGCAGTTCTTC.

The rearrangement joins TRBV29-1 to TRBJ2-2, with a weak D call TRBD2 (6 bases). Germline CDR1 reads SQVTM; CDR2 reads ANQGSEA. Trimming cost V 2 bases and J 5 bases, with 9 bases left between them. This CDR3 is 13 amino acids long. The CDR3: CSVELAETGELFF. The CDR3 DNA reads as TGCAGCGTTGAATTAGCGGAGACCGGGGAGCTGTTTTTT.

This chain uses TRBV14 with TRBJ2-5, with 9 bases lining up with TRBD2. V dropped 8 bases and J dropped 4; count of bases not matched to a gene: 14. The CDR3 extends over 16 amino acids. Germline assignment: CDR1 SGHDN and CDR2 FVKESK. CDR3 in DNA: TGTGCCAGCTCTAAAGGACTAGCGCGGAGTGTAGAGACCCAGTACTTC. It is translated as CASSKGLARSVETQYF.

This rearrangement joins TRBV15 to TRBJ2-1, with TRBD2 identical over 13 bases. Germline V gene data show CDR1 as LNHNV and CDR2 as YYDKDF (reference sequence). The length of the CDR3 is 20 residues. Trimming cost V 0 bases and J 2 bases; bases outside gene matches: 10. The CDR3 DNA sequence: TGTGCCACCAGCAGAGATCGCGTACTAGCGGGAGGGTACGCCTACAATGAGCAGTTCTTC. Encoded protein: CATSRDRVLAGGYAYNEQFF.

The V and J genes are TRBV7-3 and TRBJ2-7; TRBD2 matches 10 bases. The CDR3 runs 16 residues. The trim removed 5 bases at V and 5 bases at J, leaving 12 bases unmatched. In germline, CDR1 is SGHTA, CDR2 FQGTGA. The CDR3 region is CASSPRASGSLHEQYF. DNA for the CDR3: TGTGCCAGCAGCCCCCGGGCTAGCGGGAGTCTCCACGAGCAGTACTTC.

The rearrangement uses TRBV7-8 and TRBJ1-5, with D possibly matching TRBD1 (5 bases). The ends were cut back, 0 bases at V and 10 bases at J, with 28 bases in the middle. CDR3 length: 19 residues. Germline V gene sequence: CDR1 SGHVS, CDR2 FQNEAQ. DNA of the CDR3: TGTGCCAGCAGCTTAGCATGGGGGGGGGTCAGGGACCAAATCAGCCCCCAGCATTTT. This gives the protein CASSLAWGGVRDQISPQHF.

The V and J genes are TRBV27 and TRBJ2-1; 10 bases agree with TRBD1. The CDR3 is made up of 16 amino acids. With V trimmed by 5 bases and J by 6 bases, 10 bases remained unmatched. Germline lookup yields CDR1 MNHEY and CDR2 SMNVEV (reference sequence). CDR3 coding DNA: TGTGCCAGCAGTCAGACAGCCGGGACAGGGGTCAATGAGCAGTTCTTC. It yields the protein CASSQTAGTGVNEQFF.

The V and J genes are TRBV7-2 and TRBJ1-1, with D perhaps TRBD1 (5 bases). Germline V CDR1 and CDR2: SGHTA, FQGNSA. V shed 7 bases and J shed 4 bases, with 19 bases lying between them. The CDR3 covers 15 residues. The CDR3 DNA is TGTGCCAGCATGCTGCGGGACGGACGGGGCACTGAAGCTTTCTTT. This encodes CASMLRDGRGTEAFF.

The chain employs TRBV13 and TRBJ2-7, with 9 bases aligning to TRBD1. Germline V gives CDR1 PRHDT, CDR2 FYEKMQ (reference sequence). V lost 5 bases to trimming and J lost 3 bases; unmatched junction nucleotides: 11. The CDR3 consists of 16 residues. CDR3 amino acids: CASSGQGQGVLYEQYF. In nucleotides, the CDR3 is TGTGCCAGCAGCGGGCAGGGACAGGGAGTCCTCTACGAGCAGTACTTC. Supplemented by reference TRBV13 and TRBJ2-7, the full variable domain reads AAGVIQSPRHLIKEKRETATLKCYPIPRHDTVYWYQQGPGQDPQFLISFYEKMQSDKGSIPDRFSAQQFSDYHSELNMSSLELGDSALYFCASSGQGQGVLYEQYFGPGTRLTVT.

The CDR3 sequence: CASSLGLAGQQETQYF. The CDR3 DNA follows: TGCGCCAGCAGCTTAGGACTAGCGGGACAACAAGAGACCCAGTACTTC. The chain is built from TRBV5-1 and TRBJ2-5, with 12 bases lining up with TRBD2. The CDR3 totals 16 residues. Unmatched junction bases numbered 4, after V lost 2 bases and J lost 2 bases. Looked up from germline, CDR1 is SGHRS and CDR2 is YFSETQ.

This clone was picked up many times. The chain combines TRBV6-4 with TRBJ1-5; perhaps TRBD1 as D (6 bases). The CDR3 runs 12 residues. V was pared by 11 bases and J by 11 bases, with 19 bases between. Germline assignment: CDR1 MRHNA and CDR2 SNTAGT. The DNA for the CDR3 is TGTGCCCCCAAGGGGGTACTGAGAGCCCAGCATTTT. This codes for CAPKGVLRAQHF.

Concerning this clone: The identical CDR3 is also encoded by other nucleotide sequences in the sample. The chain couples TRBV15 to TRBJ2-1; 11 bases fit TRBD2. The CDR3 contains 17 residues. Per the germline V gene, CDR1 is LNHNV and CDR2 is YYDKDF (reference sequence). J was trimmed by 4 bases and V by 0 bases; bases with no gene match: 5. CDR3 loop: CATSRDGTSGSYNEQFF. CDR3 nucleotide sequence: TGTGCCACCAGCAGAGATGGTACTAGCGGGAGTTACAATGAGCAGTTCTTC.